One and the same sample provided the 29 T cell receptor beta chains below, sequenced in a study of shared clonotypes between healthy human individuals (TCRdb year 2020). Preparation of the library involved the immunoSEQ multiplex PCR assay. TCRdb re-hosts the immuneACCESS table, in-frame sequences only. Its copies lack some clones; in the studies checked, an unresolved V gene accounts for under half of them, and the cause for the rest is not known. Recorded for this sample are 190,000 or so clones; 65% to 70% of them occurred a single time. Together, the top ten hold about 10% of the sample. Sequencing was done on a sample of memory CD4+ T cells sorted from blood. Per the publication, the cell subset or site label means: CD45RA-negative fraction. The receptors come from a man aged 25 to 40 in good health.

V usage is TRBV10-2 and J usage is TRBJ2-3; tentative D call: TRBD1 (5 bases). Looked up from germline, CDR1 is WSHSY and CDR2 is SAAADI. V was cut by 8 bases and J by 2 bases, with 5 bases left in between. CDR3 length equals 11 residues. This CDR3 reads CASGHTDTQYF. CDR3 nucleotide sequence: TGCGCCAGCGGACACACAGATACGCAGTATTTT.

The V call is TRBV25-1, the J call TRBJ2-7; 7 bases match TRBD1. CDR1 is MGHDK, CDR2 SYGVNS, per germline. CDR3 length: 14 residues. The J segment lost 3 bases and the V segment lost 4 bases, leaving 6 bases of the junction unmatched. CDR3 amino acids: CASSAWTGNYEQYF. In DNA, the CDR3 is TGTGCCAGCAGTGCCTGGACAGGCAACTACGAGCAGTACTTC.

This clone was seen a handful of times. This chain links TRBV6-6 with TRBJ2-6; D unclear. Germline V gives CDR1 MNHNY, CDR2 SVGAGI (reference sequence). V lost 2 bases to trimming and J lost 2 bases, with 4 bases between them. The CDR3 runs 14 residues. CDR3 sequence reads: CASSYPAGANVLTF. The CDR3, as DNA: TGTGCCAGCAGTTACCCAGCTGGGGCCAACGTCCTGACTTTC.

The chain recombines TRBV5-4 with TRBJ1-2, with TRBD1 matching over 7 bases. This CDR3 has 13 residues. V dropped 1 base and J dropped 5; count of bases not matched to a gene: 2. Germline CDR1 reads SGHNT; CDR2 reads YYREEE (reference sequence). The CDR3 DNA reads as TGTGCCAGCAGCTTGACAGGGGAGTATGGCTACACCTTC. Translating it yields CASSLTGEYGYTF.

The chain is built from TRBV5-6 and TRBJ1-5, with 7 nucleotides matching TRBD1. Losses at the gene ends were 4 bases for V and 0 bases for J; bases not matched to a gene: 4. The CDR3 contains 15 residues. Per germline, CDR1 SGHDT and CDR2 YYEEEE. The CDR3 coding sequence is TGTGCCAGCAGCGCAGGGACAGCTAGCAATCAGCCCCAGCATTTT. Its translation: CASSAGTASNQPQHF.

This chain joins TRBV2 and TRBJ2-3; D is unresolved. V shed 2 bases and J shed 6 bases, with 15 bases lying between them. Germline V CDR1 and CDR2: SNHLY, FYNNEI. This CDR3 has 15 amino acids. For the CDR3, the DNA is TGTGCCAGCAGTGAAAGCCTGGACGGGCATGATACGCAGTATTTT. It translates to CASSESLDGHDTQYF.

This sequence joins TRBV6-1 and TRBJ1-2; tentative D call: TRBD1 (6 bases). There are 13 residues in the CDR3. Germline-derived CDR1 and CDR2 are MNHNS and SASEGT. V was trimmed by 4 bases and J by 5 bases, leaving 11 bases between them. This CDR3 is CASSGDKEYGYTF. The CDR3 DNA is TGTGCCAGCAGTGGGGACAAGGAGTATGGCTACACCTTC.

This sequence joins TRBV28 and TRBJ2-7; D is unclear. Germline V gives CDR1 MDHEN, CDR2 SYDVKM. Trimming pared 6 bases from V and 9 bases from J, leaving 18 bases between. This CDR3 comprises 13 residues. The CDR3: CASSDRTADGQYF. The CDR3 DNA reads as TGTGCCAGCAGCGATCGGACGGCAGACGGGCAGTACTTC.

This clone was counted a single time. The chain combines TRBV28 with TRBJ1-3, with D unresolved. There are 17 residues in the CDR3. Germline V CDR1 and CDR2: MDHEN, SYDVKM. The V gene lost 5 bases and the J gene lost 0 bases, with 17 bases spanning the gap. The CDR3 bases are TGTGCCAGCAGTCCCCATGCCGGGCTGAACTCTGGAAACACCATATATTTT. It specifies CASSPHAGLNSGNTIYF.

This chain joins TRBV6-5 and TRBJ2-1; TRBD2 aligns across 8 bases. Per the germline V gene, CDR1 is MNHEY and CDR2 is SVGAGI. Unmatched junction bases numbered 4, after V lost 6 bases and J lost 0 bases. This CDR3 has 15 amino acids. The CDR3 DNA reads TGTGCCAGCAGAACCAGCGGGAGCTCCTACAATGAGCAGTTCTTC. It is translated as CASRTSGSSYNEQFF.

This clone was recorded a few times. Other nucleotide sequences from this sample produce the same CDR3. This chain links TRBV5-6 with TRBJ2-3; no firm D call. Germline assignment: CDR1 SGHDT and CDR2 YYEEEE. V dropped 5 bases and J dropped 3 bases, with 10 bases sitting between them. CDR3 length: 13 amino acids. The CDR3 loop reads CASSLDRTDTQYF. CDR3 coding DNA: TGTGCCAGCAGTCTCGACCGGACAGATACGCAGTATTTT.

The CDR3 is CASSPSPRGETQYF. CDR3 bases: TGTGCCAGCAGCCCCAGCCCGCGAGGGGAGACCCAGTACTTC. The genes are TRBV5-4 and TRBJ2-5; TRBD2 might be the D (5 bases). Germline loops: CDR1 SGHNT, CDR2 YYREEE (reference sequence). Between the trimmed V and J ends, which lost 4 bases and 5 bases, there was a span of 15 bases. There are 14 residues in the CDR3.

This clone was seen only a few times. The chain recombines TRBV7-2 with TRBJ2-2, with D possibly being TRBD1 (6 bases). V dropped 5 bases and J dropped 6 bases, with 13 bases sitting between them. CDR1 is SGHTA, CDR2 FQGNSA, per germline. The CDR3 runs to 14 residues. The CDR3 coding sequence is TGTGCCAGCAGCCGACAGGTGTTGGCCGGGGAGCTGTTTTTT. Translation: CASSRQVLAGELFF.

The rearrangement joins TRBV7-6 to TRBJ2-5; weak D call: TRBD1 (6 bases). Germline assignment: CDR1 SGHVS and CDR2 FNYEAQ. The CDR3 loop spans 17 amino acids. V shed 4 bases and J shed 7 bases, with 25 bases lying between them. CDR3 in amino acids: CASSSPTRQAGYMTQYF. The CDR3 nucleotides read TGTGCCAGCAGCTCCCCCACTAGACAGGCGGGCTATATGACCCAGTACTTC.

The rearrangement links TRBV7-2 to TRBJ2-3; 7 bases fit TRBD2. Losses at the gene ends were 5 bases for V and 4 bases for J; bases not matched to a gene: 9. This CDR3 has 15 amino acids. The germline V gene encodes CDR1 SGHTA and CDR2 FQGNSA. CDR3 nucleotides: TGTGCCAGCAGCCCAGACGGGGGGAGAGCAGATACGCAGTATTTT. Translation gives CASSPDGGRADTQYF.

The DNA of the CDR3 is TGCGCCAGCAGCCAAGAATTGTCCCAGTCGGCTTTCTTT. It is translated as CASSQELSQSAFF. The rearrangement links TRBV4-3 to TRBJ1-1; D is ambiguous. V gave up 0 bases and J gave up 11 bases, with 13 bases separating them. Germline loops: CDR1 LGHNA, CDR2 YSLEER. The CDR3 sequence is 13 residues long.

This clone was detected a few times. The rearrangement links TRBV29-1 to TRBJ1-4; D gene unclear. V lost 7 bases and J 7 bases, leaving 13 bases between the germline ends. From germline, CDR1 is SQVTM and CDR2 ANQGSEA. The CDR3 has 12 residues. CDR3 DNA: TGCAGCGCAACCACGGTTGGTGAAAAACTGTTTTTT. Encoded protein: CSATTVGEKLFF.

The CDR3 reads CASSLGYEISYEQYF. The CDR3 DNA reads as TGTGCCAGCAGCTTAGGGTACGAGATCTCCTACGAGCAGTACTTC. This chain connects TRBV11-3 to TRBJ2-7; D unresolved. Trimming removed 1 base at V and 0 bases at J, with 10 bases between. This CDR3 has 15 amino acids. CDR1 and CDR2 (germline): SGHNT, YENEEA.

This chain links TRBV7-2 with TRBJ2-1; maybe TRBD1 (5 bases). The CDR3 has 13 amino acids. Germline loops: CDR1 SGHTA, CDR2 FQGNSA. The V and J ends lost 1 base and 10 bases respectively, with 11 bases between them. The CDR3: CASSLVTDREQFF. CDR3 sequence (DNA): TGTGCCAGCAGCTTAGTGACAGACCGGGAGCAGTTCTTC.

This clone was seen a single time. The V call is TRBV5-1, the J call TRBJ2-3; D is unclear. Trimming took 0 bases from V and 0 from J, leaving 8 bases between them. Germline CDR1 SGHRS, CDR2 YFSETQ. The CDR3 loop spans 15 amino acids. The CDR3 bases are TGCGCCAGCAGCTTGGCGGTCCCTAGCACAGATACGCAGTATTTT. It encodes CASSLAVPSTDTQYF.

The chain combines TRBV7-9 with TRBJ2-3; 7 positions agree with TRBD2. The J segment lost 0 bases and the V segment lost 4 bases, leaving 4 bases of the junction unmatched. The CDR3 is 15 residues long. The germline V gene has CDR1 SEHNR and CDR2 FQNEAQ (reference sequence). The chain's CDR3 is CASSSDSGSTDTQYF. CDR3 nucleotide sequence: TGTGCCAGCAGCTCCGATAGCGGGAGCACAGATACGCAGTATTTT.

The rearrangement uses TRBV2 and TRBJ1-2; D gene ambiguous. Trimming cost V 1 base and J 8 bases, with 14 bases left between them. The CDR3 covers 14 residues. Germline CDR1 reads SNHLY; CDR2 reads FYNNEI. Here the CDR3 reads CASSEGRFSYGYTF. Written as DNA, the CDR3 is TGTGCCAGCAGTGAAGGGCGTTTCAGCTACGGCTACACCTTC.

The CDR3 DNA reads as TGTGCCAGCAGGGTCGGGGGACGGGTCTCCTACAATGAGCAGTTCTTC. As protein: CASRVGGRVSYNEQFF. This chain uses TRBV27 with TRBJ2-1, with a tentative D call TRBD2 (6 bases). The germline V gene has CDR1 MNHEY and CDR2 SMNVEV (reference sequence). Trimming stripped 6 bases from V and 0 bases from J, with 15 bases between. CDR3 length equals 16 residues.

The chain combines TRBV28 with TRBJ2-2; 8 positions agree with TRBD1. This CDR3 is built from 16 residues. The V gene end was trimmed by 11 bases and the J gene end by 3 bases; junction bases not matched to a gene: 14. Germline V CDR1 and CDR2: MDHEN, SYDVKM. The CDR3 loop reads CASNSAGGSDTGELFF. The CDR3 DNA reads as TGTGCCTCAAACTCGGCAGGGGGCTCGGACACCGGGGAGCTGTTTTTT. The entire variable domain, with the rest obtained from reference TRBV28 and TRBJ2-2, is as follows: DVKVTQSSRYLVKRTGEKVFLECVQDMDHENMFWYRQDPGLGLRLIYFSYDVKMKEKGDIPEGYSVSREKKERFSLILESASTNQTSMYLCASNSAGGSDTGELFFGEGSRLTVL.

The gene calls are TRBV19 and TRBJ1-2; D gene unclear. Looked up from germline, CDR1 is LNHDA and CDR2 is SQIVND (reference sequence). Trimming cost V 1 base and J 6 bases, with 9 bases left between them. The CDR3 is 13 amino acids. The CDR3 sequence is CASSIVNSHGYTF. In DNA, the CDR3 is TGTGCCAGTAGTATAGTAAACTCCCATGGCTACACCTTC. Supplemented by reference TRBV19 and TRBJ1-2, the full variable domain reads DGGITQSPKYLFRKEGQNVTLSCEQNLNHDAMYWYRQDPGQGLRLIYYSQIVNDFQKGDIAEGYSVSREKKESFPLTVTSAQKNPTAFYLCASSIVNSHGYTFGSGTRLTVV.

This clone showed up just once. This rearrangement joins TRBV11-3 to TRBJ2-1, with 7 bases aligning to TRBD1. V gave up 5 bases and J gave up 9 bases; unmatched junction bases: 16. From germline, CDR1 is SGHNT and CDR2 YENEEA. This CDR3 is 16 amino acids long. The CDR3 nucleotides are TGTGCCAGCAGCCGATCCAGGACAGGACCAGGGAGTGAGCAGTTCTTC. It specifies CASSRSRTGPGSEQFF. The variable domain in full, completed from reference TRBV11-3 and TRBJ2-1, reads EAGVVQSPRYKIIEKKQPVAFWCNPISGHNTLYWYLQNLGQGPELLIRYENEEAVDDSQLPKDRFSAERLKGVDSTLKIQPAELGDSAVYLCASSRSRTGPGSEQFFGPGTRLTVL.

This clone occurred a few times. V gene TRBV5-6 combines with J gene TRBJ2-5; 8 nucleotides align to TRBD1. Germline values: CDR1 SGHDT, CDR2 YYEEEE. The CDR3 spans 13 residues. The V segment lost 4 bases and the J segment 5 bases; nucleotides outside the gene matches: 4. This CDR3 reads CASSLRTGETQYF. The CDR3 DNA reads TGTGCCAGCAGCCTCAGGACAGGGGAGACCCAGTACTTC.

This chain links TRBV4-1 with TRBJ2-1; 9 bases map to TRBD2. The germline gives CDR1 MGHRA, CDR2 YSYEKL. The CDR3 runs 17 residues. The trim removed 4 bases at V and 8 bases at J, leaving 15 bases unmatched. CDR3 sequence reads: CASSPRIAGVSWDEQFF. As DNA, the CDR3 is TGCGCCAGCAGCCCCAGAATAGCGGGAGTAAGTTGGGATGAGCAGTTCTTC.

With respect to this clone: An end of the junction does not agree with germline; a read error may underlie this. The chain is built from TRBV28 and TRBJ2-1; 8 nucleotides align to TRBD2. Germline lookup yields CDR1 MDHEN and CDR2 SYDVKM. This CDR3 comprises 10 residues. The CDR3 sequence: CASQGLARVF. DNA for the CDR3: TGTGCCAGCCAAGGACTAGCTAGGGTCTTC. The full variable domain, rest sourced from reference TRBV28 and TRBJ2-1, is DVKVTQSSRYLVKRTGEKVFLECVQDMDHENMFWYRQDPGLGLRLIYFSYDVKMKEKGDIPEGYSVSREKKERFSLILESASTNQTSMYLCASQGLARVFGPGTRLTVL.